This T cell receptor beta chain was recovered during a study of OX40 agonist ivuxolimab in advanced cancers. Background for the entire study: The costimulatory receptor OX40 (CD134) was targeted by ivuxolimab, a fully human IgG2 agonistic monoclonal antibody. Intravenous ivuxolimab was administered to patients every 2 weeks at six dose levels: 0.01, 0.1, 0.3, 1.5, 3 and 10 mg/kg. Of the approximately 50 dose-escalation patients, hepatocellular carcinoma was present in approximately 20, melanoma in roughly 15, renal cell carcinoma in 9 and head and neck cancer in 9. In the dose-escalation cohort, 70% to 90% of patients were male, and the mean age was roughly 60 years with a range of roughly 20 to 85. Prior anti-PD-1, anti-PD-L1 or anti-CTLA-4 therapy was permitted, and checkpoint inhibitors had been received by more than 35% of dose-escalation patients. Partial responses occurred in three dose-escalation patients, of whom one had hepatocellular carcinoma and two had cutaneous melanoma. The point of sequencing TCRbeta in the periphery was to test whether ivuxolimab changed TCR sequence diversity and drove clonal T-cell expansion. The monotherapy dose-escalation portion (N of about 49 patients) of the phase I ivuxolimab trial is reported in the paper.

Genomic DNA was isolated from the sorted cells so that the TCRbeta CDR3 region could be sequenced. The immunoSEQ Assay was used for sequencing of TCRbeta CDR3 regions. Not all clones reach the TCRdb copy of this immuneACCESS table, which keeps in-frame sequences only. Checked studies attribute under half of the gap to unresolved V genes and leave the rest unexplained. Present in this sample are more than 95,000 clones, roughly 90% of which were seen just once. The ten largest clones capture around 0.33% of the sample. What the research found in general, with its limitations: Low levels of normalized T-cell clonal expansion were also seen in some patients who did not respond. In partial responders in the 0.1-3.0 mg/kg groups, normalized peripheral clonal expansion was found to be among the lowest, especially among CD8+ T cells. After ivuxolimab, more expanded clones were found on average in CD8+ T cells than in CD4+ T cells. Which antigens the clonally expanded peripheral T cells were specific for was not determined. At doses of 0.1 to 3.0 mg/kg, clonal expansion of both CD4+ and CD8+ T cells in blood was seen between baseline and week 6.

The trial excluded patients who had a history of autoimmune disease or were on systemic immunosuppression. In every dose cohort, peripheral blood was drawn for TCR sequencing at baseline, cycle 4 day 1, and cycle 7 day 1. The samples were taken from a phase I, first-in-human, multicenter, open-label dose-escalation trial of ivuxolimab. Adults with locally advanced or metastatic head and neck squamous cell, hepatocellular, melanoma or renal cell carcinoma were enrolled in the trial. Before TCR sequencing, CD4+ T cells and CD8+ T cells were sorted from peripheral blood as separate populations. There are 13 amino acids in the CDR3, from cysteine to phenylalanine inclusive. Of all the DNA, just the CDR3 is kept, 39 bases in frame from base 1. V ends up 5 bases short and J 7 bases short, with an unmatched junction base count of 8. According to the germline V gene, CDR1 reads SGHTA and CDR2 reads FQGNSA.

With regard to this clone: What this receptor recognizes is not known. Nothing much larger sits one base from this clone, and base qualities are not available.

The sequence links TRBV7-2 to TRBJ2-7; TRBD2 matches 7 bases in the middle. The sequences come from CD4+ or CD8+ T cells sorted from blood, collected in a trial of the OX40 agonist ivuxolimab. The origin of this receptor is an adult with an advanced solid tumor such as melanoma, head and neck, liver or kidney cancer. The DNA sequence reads TGTGCCAGCAGCCCCGGACTAGGGCGTGAGCAGTACTTC. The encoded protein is CASSPGLGREQYF.